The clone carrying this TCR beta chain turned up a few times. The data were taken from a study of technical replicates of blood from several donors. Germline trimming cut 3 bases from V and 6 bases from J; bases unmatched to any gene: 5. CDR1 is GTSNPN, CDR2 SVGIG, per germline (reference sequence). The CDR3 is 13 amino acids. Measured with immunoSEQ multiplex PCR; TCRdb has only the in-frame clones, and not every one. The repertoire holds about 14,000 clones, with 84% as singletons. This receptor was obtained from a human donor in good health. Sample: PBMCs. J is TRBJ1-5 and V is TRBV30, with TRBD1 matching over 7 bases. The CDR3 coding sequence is TGTGCCTGGAGCATACAGGGGAGTCAGCCCCAGCATTTT. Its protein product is CAWSIQGSQPQHF.